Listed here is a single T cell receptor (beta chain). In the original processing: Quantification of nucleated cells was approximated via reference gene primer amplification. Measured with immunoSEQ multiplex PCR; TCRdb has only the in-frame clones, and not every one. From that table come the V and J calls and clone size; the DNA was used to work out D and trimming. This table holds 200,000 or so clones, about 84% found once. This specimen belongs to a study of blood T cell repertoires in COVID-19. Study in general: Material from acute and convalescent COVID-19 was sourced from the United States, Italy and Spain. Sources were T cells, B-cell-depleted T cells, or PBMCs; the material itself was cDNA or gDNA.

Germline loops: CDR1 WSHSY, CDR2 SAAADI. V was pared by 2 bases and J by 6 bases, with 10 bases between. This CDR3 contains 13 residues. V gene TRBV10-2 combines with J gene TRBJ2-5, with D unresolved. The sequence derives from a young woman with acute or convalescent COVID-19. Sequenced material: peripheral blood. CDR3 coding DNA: TGCGCCAGCAGTGAGATAGTTGCCCAGACCCAGTACTTC. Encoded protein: CASSEIVAQTQYF.